The 12 T cell receptor beta chains reported below all come from one sample, sequenced in a study of cytomegalovirus exposure and HLA in healthy donors. The study ran its PCR with 60 Vbeta and 13 Jbeta primers. Sequenced by immunoSEQ multiplex PCR; TCRdb stores in-frame clones only, minus some. The profile shows over 100,000 clones, around 70% of them singletons. Sequenced sample: PBMCs. The receptors originated from a woman aged 40 to 55 in good health and CMV-seropositive.

A remark on this clone: In the same sample, other DNA sequences code for this CDR3. The rearrangement uses TRBV5-1 and TRBJ1-3, with 7 bases fitting TRBD1. Germline CDR1 is SGHRS and CDR2 is YFSETQ. This CDR3 region has 14 residues. The junction had 3 bases not matched to a gene; V was cut back by 2 bases and J by 4 bases. In DNA, the CDR3 is TGCGCCAGCAGCTTAGGGACAGACGGAAACACCATATATTTT. Its protein product is CASSLGTDGNTIYF.

The CDR3 loop reads CASTHSGGNYEQYF. The CDR3 nucleotides read TGTGCCAGCACCCACTCAGGCGGGAATTACGAGCAGTACTTC. This sequence joins TRBV7-9 and TRBJ2-7; possible D gene TRBD2, 6 bases. Germline CDR1 is SEHNR and CDR2 is FQNEAQ (reference sequence). The CDR3 extends over 14 amino acids. V was cut by 7 bases and J by 4 bases, with 17 bases left in between.

The chain couples TRBV2 to TRBJ1-1; 8 nucleotides match TRBD1. The germline V gene has CDR1 SNHLY and CDR2 FYNNEI. V trimming: 7 bases; J trimming: 11 bases; junction bases outside the gene matches: 3. The CDR3 sequence is 10 residues long. CDR3 loop: CASKTGVAFF. CDR3 DNA: TGTGCCAGCAAGACAGGGGTCGCTTTCTTT.

J is TRBJ2-1 and V is TRBV20-1, with 8 bases lining up with TRBD1. This CDR3 has 11 residues. CDR1 is DFQATT and CDR2 is SNEGSKA in the germline V gene (reference sequence). The V segment lost 3 bases and the J segment 11 bases; nucleotides outside the gene matches: 3. The CDR3: CSASRTGKQFF. The CDR3 bases are TGCAGTGCTAGCCGGACAGGGAAGCAGTTCTTC.

This chain links TRBV6-5 with TRBJ2-1, with TRBD2 matching over 12 bases. V gave up 6 bases and J gave up 13 bases; unmatched junction bases: 4. The CDR3 is 12 residues long. CDR1 MNHEY and CDR2 SVGAGI come from the germline V gene. In DNA, the CDR3 is TGTGCCAGCAGCCGGACTAGCGGGATCCAGTTCTTC. This encodes CASSRTSGIQFF.

The CDR3 DNA is TGCGCCAGCAGCCAAGATAGTGCTTCCAGCACAGATACGCAGTATTTT. Encoded protein: CASSQDSASSTDTQYF. The V and J genes are TRBV4-3 and TRBJ2-3; D is unclear. Germline loops: CDR1 LGHNA, CDR2 YSLEER. The V end was cut by 0 bases, the J end by 0 bases, with 10 bases between. The CDR3 runs 16 residues.

This sequence joins TRBV28 and TRBJ2-5; 12 positions agree with TRBD2. Germline V gene lookup returns CDR1 MDHEN and CDR2 SYDVKM. This CDR3 has 16 amino acids. The J segment lost 5 bases and the V segment lost 2 bases, leaving 6 bases of the junction unmatched. The DNA of the CDR3 is TGTGCCAGCAGTTTAGGGCTAGCGGGAGGGCAGGAGACCCAGTACTTC. Encoded protein: CASSLGLAGGQETQYF. The variable domain in full, completed from reference TRBV28 and TRBJ2-5, reads DVKVTQSSRYLVKRTGEKVFLECVQDMDHENMFWYRQDPGLGLRLIYFSYDVKMKEKGDIPEGYSVSREKKERFSLILESASTNQTSMYLCASSLGLAGGQETQYFGPGTRLLVL.

This chain uses TRBV30 with TRBJ2-2; TRBD2 matches at 15 bases. CDR3 length: 16 residues. Germline loops: CDR1 GTSNPN, CDR2 SVGIG (reference sequence). Losses at the gene ends were 3 bases for V and 8 bases for J; bases not matched to a gene: 7. The CDR3 loop reads CAWSPGLAGGIGELFF. CDR3 sequence (DNA): TGTGCCTGGAGCCCTGGACTAGCGGGAGGGATAGGGGAGCTGTTTTTT.

This rearrangement joins TRBV21-1 to TRBJ1-2; no DNA check was done on the table's D call, TRBD1. TRBV21-1 is a pseudogene. This CDR3 has 15 amino acids. The CDR3, as DNA: TGTGCCAGCGGACCAGGGGCAGGTAGTGGCTATGGCTACACCTTC. Translating it yields CASGPGAGSGYGYTF.

For this clone: Other nucleotide sequences from this sample produce the same CDR3. The gene calls are TRBV27 and TRBJ2-5; 8 bases line up with TRBD2. Germline CDR1 is MNHEY and CDR2 is SMNVEV (reference sequence). The CDR3 is 17 amino acids. Trimming cost V 5 bases and J 2 bases; bases outside gene matches: 13. CDR3 in DNA: TGTGCCAGCAGTCCCCGGGGATTAGCGGGACCTCAAGAGACCCAGTACTTC. It translates to CASSPRGLAGPQETQYF.

A single count supports this clone. This chain joins TRBV4-1 and TRBJ1-1, with D possibly TRBD1 on 6 matching bases. The germline V gene encodes CDR1 MGHRA and CDR2 YSYEKL. The CDR3 is 14 residues long. V lost 3 bases, J lost 4 bases, and 12 bases lay in between. The CDR3 spells CASSHAGEITEAFF. CDR3 coding DNA: TGCGCCAGCAGCCACGCAGGGGAAATCACTGAAGCTTTCTTT.

This sequence joins TRBV5-4 and TRBJ2-7, with TRBD1 identical over 10 bases. The germline CDR1 and CDR2 sequences are SGHNT and YYREEE (reference sequence). The V and J ends lost 4 bases and 5 bases, in that order; junction bases with no gene match: 6. CDR3 length: 14 residues. DNA for the CDR3: TGTGCCAGCAGCCATCCCGGGACAGGGGACGAGCAGTACTTC. Amino acid sequence: CASSHPGTGDEQYF.